This TCR beta chain was found in a study of blood T cell repertoires in COVID-19 (TCRdb year 2020). For the wider study: Samples covering the acute and convalescent phases of COVID-19 were provided by collaborators in the United States, Italy and Spain. Nearly every sample came with metadata listing a de-identified subject ID, COVID-19 status, age in years and sex. Subjects who had been exposed to COVID-19, were actively infected with it, or had recovered from it provided the deeply sampled blood TCRbeta repertoires that made up the dataset. Where HLA class I and class II types were available, the types were taken from metadata supplied by the sample provider, not from assay-based typing. The material from the prospective study consisted of cDNA or gDNA derived from T cells, B-cell-depleted T cells, or PBMCs. Samples came from the ongoing ImmuneRACE study (first 160 participants) plus 1,254 subjects from 6 global collaborators. The repertoires were made available in a free public database intended to serve as a resource for research on the immune response to SARS-CoV-2.

Points on this clone: Its antigen is still unknown. Base qualities are not at hand, and no much larger clone is one base apart.

Study-wide conclusions, independent of this receptor: The amount of clinical and demographic metadata varied by source and participant and was provided uncurated.

In the prospective study, participants were about 18 to 90 years old, resided in about two dozen geographic areas of the United States, and were enrolled through a virtual design. In the prospective study, cohorts were assigned on the basis of participant-reported clinical history obtained from a screening survey and a study questionnaire. ImmuneRACE Cohort 3 recovered participants were defined by two consecutive negative NP/OP PCR tests, healthcare professional clearance, or symptom resolution. In the prospective study, mobile phlebotomists collected whole blood, serum and a nasopharyngeal or oropharyngeal swab from each participant. Additional blood draws and questionnaires over an approximately 2-month period could optionally be provided by prospective study participants. Prospective study blood samples were shipped either frozen or at room temperature before DNA extraction. TCRbeta CDR3 regions were amplified from genomic DNA using the immunoSEQ Assay, a bias-controlled multiplex PCR. The authors' pipeline ran thus. The number of nucleated cells in each sample was estimated from the amplification of reference gene primers within the assay. To quantify the absolute abundance of each unique TCRbeta CDR3 rearrangement, sequence reads were collapsed and filtered. For each sample, productive Simpson clonality was calculated as the square root of Simpson's diversity index across productive rearrangements. Here the immuneACCESS table is served through TCRdb, limited to in-frame sequences with V and J called. Missing clones are a known gap in these copies; in checked studies unresolved V genes cover under half, and the rest lacks a known reason. V and J calls and clone size are copied from that table; D and trimming were computed from the DNA. Recorded for this sample are some 50,000 clones; 85% to 90% of them occurred a single time. The ten largest clones represent around 3.1% of the sample.

V was cut back by 1 base and J by 7 bases, leaving a gap of 10 bases between them. Counted from cysteine to phenylalanine, this CDR3 has 13 amino acids. Of all the DNA, just the CDR3 is kept, 39 bases in frame from base 1. The germline V gene provides CDR1 SGHTA and CDR2 FQGNSA. This receptor chain uses TRBV7-2 and TRBJ1-2, with the D gene not confidently named. This receptor was taken from a woman in her fifties or sixties who had recovered from COVID-19. The material sequenced was PBMCs or T cells enriched from blood (not recorded which). The sequence in DNA is TGTGCCAGCAGCTTAGTCCAGGCTACTGGCTACACCTTC. The encoded protein is CASSLVQATGYTF.